The 13 T cell receptor beta chains below come from one sample, sequenced in a study of T cells in Graves' hyperthyroidism and ophthalmopathy. Using RNA transcripts as the source, TCR beta CDR3 regions were amplified. Initially, a first-round RT-PCR of the TCR CDR3 employed the HTBI primer set. TCRdb used MiXCR to reprocess the multiplex PCR reads, holding one entry per CDR3 protein. The sample holds some 720,000 distinct CDR3 sequences; about a sixth are singletons and the top ten take approximately 8.4%. Sequencing was performed on blood. These receptors were taken from a man aged 18-30 years with Graves' hyperthyroidism.

At least ten counts were recorded for this clonotype. Compared with germline, one end of the junction differs, possibly owing to a read error. The genes are TRBV2 and TRBJ2-7, with D unresolved. Germline V gives CDR1 SNHLY, CDR2 FYNNEI. The length of the CDR3 is 11 residues. CDR3 sequence: CASSERLLIDF. DNA of the CDR3: TGTGCCAGCAGTGAAAGACTCCTAATCGACTTC. Together with reference TRBV2 and TRBJ2-7, the CDR3 gives the full variable domain: EPEVTQTPSHQVTQMGQEVILRCVPISNHLYFYWYRQILGQKVEFLVSFYNNEISEKSEIFDDQFSVERPDGSNFTLKIRSTKLEDSAMYFCASSERLLIDFGPGTRLTVT.

This clonotype appeared many times. This chain uses TRBV2 with TRBJ2-7; 7 bases are a match to TRBD2. From germline, CDR1 is SNHLY and CDR2 FYNNEI. The CDR3 is 13 amino acids. The trim removed 6 bases at V and 1 base at J, leaving 3 bases unmatched. The CDR3: CASSGGKSYEQYF. In DNA form, the CDR3 reads TGTGCCAGCAGCGGGGGGAAATCCTACGAGCAGTACTTC.

Notes on this clonotype: A junction end diverges from the germline sequence, so it may reflect a read error. The chain couples TRBV28 to TRBJ1-6; perhaps TRBD1 as D (6 bases). This CDR3 contains 17 residues. Germline-derived CDR1 and CDR2 are MDHEN and SYDVKM. Here the CDR3 reads CASSLTTGRRYNPPLHF. DNA for the CDR3: TGTGCCAGCAGTCTAACCACAGGGAGGAGGTATAATCCACCCCTCCACTTT. The variable domain in full, completed from reference TRBV28 and TRBJ1-6, reads DVKVTQSSRYLVKRTGEKVFLECVQDMDHENMFWYRQDPGLGLRLIYFSYDVKMKEKGDIPEGYSVSREKKERFSLILESASTNQTSMYLCASSLTTGRRYNPPLHFGNGTRLTVT.

This clonotype was recorded many times. The rearrangement uses TRBV11-1 and TRBJ2-1; 11 bases fit TRBD2. V shed 7 bases, J shed 5 bases, and the junction held 10 bases outside the gene matches. CDR1 is SGHAT, CDR2 FQDESV, per germline (reference sequence). This CDR3 comprises 16 residues. In DNA, the CDR3 is TGTGCCAGCACCCAACTGACTAGCGGGAACAACAATGAGCAGTTCTTC. Translated: CASTQLTSGNNNEQFF. Full variable domain (rest looked up from reference TRBV11-1 and TRBJ2-1): EAEVAQSPRYKITEKSQAVAFWCDPISGHATLYWYRQILGQGPELLVQFQDESVVDDSQLPKDRFSAERLKGVDSTLKIQPAELGDSAMYLCASTQLTSGNNNEQFFGPGTRLTVL.

This clonotype was recorded a few times. The rearrangement joins TRBV7-3 to TRBJ2-2; 10 nucleotides agree with TRBD1. The CDR3 length is 16 residues. J gave up 5 bases and V 4 bases, and 7 bases lay outside the gene matches. Germline CDR1 reads SGHTA; CDR2 reads FQGTGA. CDR3 coding DNA: TGTGCCAGCAGCTCCCCCGGGACAGGGGTGACCGGGGAGCTGTTTTTT. Protein sequence: CASSSPGTGVTGELFF.

This clonotype was recorded many times. The chain uses TRBV15 and TRBJ2-7, with D possibly TRBD2 on 6 matching bases. V gave up 3 bases and J gave up 5 bases, with 11 bases separating them. CDR3 size: 13 residues. Germline V lookup: CDR1 LNHNV, CDR2 YYDKDF (reference sequence). The CDR3 DNA sequence: TGTGCCACCAGCAGCCTAGCGATCAACGAGCAGTACTTC. Protein: CATSSLAINEQYF. The whole variable domain, filled in from reference TRBV15 and TRBJ2-7, reads DAMVIQNPRYQVTQFGKPVTLSCSQTLNHNVMYWYQQKSSQAPKLLFHYYDKDFNNEADTPDNFQSRRPNTSFCFLDIRSPGLGDTAMYLCATSSLAINEQYFGPGTRLTVT.

There are many counts of this clonotype. The CDR3 nucleotides are TGTGCCAGCAGTGGACAGCCAAATCAGCCCCAGCATTTT. It yields the protein CASSGQPNQPQHF. The chain couples TRBV6-1 to TRBJ1-5; tentative D call: TRBD1 (5 bases). This CDR3 is built from 13 residues. V was shortened by 4 bases and J by 4 bases, with 8 bases between the two germline ends. Germline CDR1 reads MNHNS; CDR2 reads SASEGT.

The sample holds a few counts of this clonotype. The chain recombines TRBV4-2 with TRBJ2-2; TRBD2 matches at 9 bases. Germline CDR1 reads LGHNA; CDR2 reads YNFKEQ. The CDR3 consists of 16 residues. V was clipped by 1 base and J by 4 bases; unmatched bases: 4. The CDR3 coding sequence is TGTGCCAGCAGCCAAGTGAGCGGGAGGTTCACCGGGGAGCTGTTTTTT. Translated, it gives CASSQVSGRFTGELFF.

This clonotype was detected ten times or more. The chain is built from TRBV12-3 or TRBV12-4 and TRBJ2-5; TRBD1 matches 10 bases. V lost 3 bases to trimming and J lost 5 bases; unmatched junction nucleotides: 6. The CDR3 has 15 residues. The CDR3 coding sequence is TGTGCCAGCAGTTTCAGGACAGGGGGTGGGGAGACCCAGTACTTC. Amino acid sequence: CASSFRTGGGETQYF.

This clonotype was counted many times. The rearrangement uses TRBV3-1 and TRBJ1-1; D unresolved. CDR3 length equals 14 residues. CDR1 and CDR2 from the germline V gene are LGHDT and YNNKEL (reference sequence). Trimming removed 0 bases at V and 1 base at J, with 6 bases between. CDR3 sequence: CASSQEGQNTEAFF. CDR3 DNA sequence: TGTGCCAGCAGCCAAGAAGGGCAGAACACTGAAGCTTTCTTT.

The chain uses TRBV5-1 and TRBJ2-5; weak D call: TRBD2 (6 bases). From germline, CDR1 is SGHRS and CDR2 YFSETQ. CDR3 size: 14 residues. With 4 bases removed from V and 1 base from J, the gap between germline ends came to 11 bases. CDR3 amino acids: CASSPGTSQETQYF. The DNA for the CDR3 is TGCGCCAGCAGCCCCGGGACTTCCCAAGAGACCCAGTACTTC.

This clonotype was recorded many times. The chain couples TRBV20-1 to TRBJ2-3; D is perhaps TRBD2 (5 bases). The V end was cut by 2 bases, the J end by 6 bases, with 12 bases between. This CDR3 has 13 residues. Germline-derived CDR1 and CDR2 are DFQATT and SNEGSKA (reference sequence). CDR3 loop: CSARLAERDTQYF. Here the CDR3 DNA reads TGCAGTGCTAGACTAGCTGAGCGGGATACGCAGTATTTT.

DNA of the CDR3: TGTGCCTGGGGCCTAGCGGGAACGTCCTACGAGCAGTACTTC. Its translation is CAWGLAGTSYEQYF. The chain combines TRBV30 with TRBJ2-7; 9 bases line up with TRBD2. The CDR3 length is 14 residues. The V and J ends lost 5 bases and 1 base, in that order; junction bases with no gene match: 6. The germline V gene has CDR1 GTSNPN and CDR2 SVGIG (reference sequence).